The next 7 T cell receptor beta chains were all read from a single sample in a study of cytomegalovirus exposure and HLA in healthy donors. The primer mix had 60 Vbeta and 13 Jbeta primers. Assay used: immunoSEQ multiplex PCR; TCRdb lists only in-frame clones, some missing. The table shows 150,000 to 180,000 clones, with 74% occurring only once. The sequenced sample consisted of PBMCs. The receptors originated from a man aged 25-45 years in good health and CMV-seronegative.

This clone was found once. This sequence joins TRBV28 and TRBJ2-7, with 7 bases fitting TRBD1. This CDR3 region has 17 residues. Germline V CDR1 and CDR2: MDHEN, SYDVKM. V shed 4 bases and J 7 bases; nucleotides not matched to a gene: 19. The CDR3 loop is CASSSPVLRTGCEEQYF. The CDR3 region has the DNA TGTGCCAGCAGTTCCCCCGTACTGAGGACAGGTTGTGAGGAGCAGTACTTC.

The J gene is TRBJ1-2, the V gene TRBV5-1; D might be TRBD1 (5 bases). The CDR3 loop spans 15 amino acids. Germline V gene data show CDR1 as SGHRS and CDR2 as YFSETQ. V was pared by 5 bases and J by 7 bases, with 21 bases between. The CDR3 sequence is CASSPRGEGFIGYTF. CDR3 DNA: TGCGCCAGCAGTCCCCGAGGGGAGGGGTTCATTGGCTACACCTTC.

V is TRBV18 and J is TRBJ2-7, with D possibly matching TRBD2 (5 bases). Germline CDR1 reads KGHSH; CDR2 reads LQKENI. Trimming cost V 7 bases and J 13 bases, with 11 bases left between them. The CDR3 extends over 9 amino acids. The chain's CDR3 is CASFVGVYF. The CDR3 coding sequence is TGTGCCAGCTTTGTGGGAGTCTACTTC. The full variable domain, completed using reference TRBV18 and TRBJ2-7, is NAGVMQNPRHLVRRRGQEARLRCSPMKGHSHVYWYRQLPEEGLKFMVYLQKENIIDESGMPKERFSAEFPKEGPSILRIQQVVRGDSAAYFCASFVGVYFGPGTRLTVT.

The chain is built from TRBV4-3 and TRBJ1-6; D gene ambiguous. Trimming pared 2 bases from V and 1 base from J, leaving 6 bases between. The CDR3 runs to 15 residues. In germline, CDR1 is LGHNA, CDR2 YSLEER. CDR3 bases: TGCGCCAGCAGCCAACGGGAATCCTATAATTCACCCCTCCACTTT. Translated: CASSQRESYNSPLHF.

This sequence joins TRBV6-6 and TRBJ1-1; perhaps TRBD1 as D (5 bases). This CDR3 has 13 amino acids. Germline loops: CDR1 MNHNY, CDR2 SVGAGI (reference sequence). V lost 2 bases, J lost 7 bases, and 11 bases lay in between. The CDR3 DNA reads as TGTGCCAGCAGTTACGCAGGGAAAATTGAAGCTTTCTTT. Amino acids: CASSYAGKIEAFF.

The count of this clone is one. This rearrangement joins TRBV9 to TRBJ1-4, with D possibly TRBD1 on 5 matching bases. Between the trimmed V and J ends, which lost 3 bases and 8 bases, there was a span of 20 bases. CDR3 length: 16 amino acids. Germline CDR1 reads SGDLS; CDR2 reads YYNGEE. The CDR3 reads CASSGGPGEGNEKLFF. The CDR3 nucleotides are TGTGCCAGCAGCGGGGGCCCCGGGGAGGGGAACGAAAAACTGTTTTTT.

In DNA, the CDR3 is TGTGCCAGCAGCTTAGCTGGGACAGGGGGACGAGGATCCTACGAGCAGTACTTC. Protein sequence: CASSLAGTGGRGSYEQYF. The chain uses TRBV7-9 and TRBJ2-7; 11 nucleotides match TRBD1. This CDR3 is 18 amino acids long. With V trimmed by 0 bases and J by 1 base, 8 bases remained unmatched. The germline CDR1 and CDR2 sequences are SEHNR and FQNEAQ (reference sequence).